These 20 T cell receptor beta chains came from one sample sequenced in a study of T cell clones after liver transplantation. TCRdb's table, derived via immunoSEQ multiplex PCR, lists solely in-frame clones and lacks some. Of around 78,000 clones listed, around four fifths are singletons. The material sequenced was CD4+ T cells from blood, taken at the 22-month timepoint. The receptors shown here come from a human patient who received a liver transplant. Some T cells may be supplied by the graft donor.

The V and J genes are TRBV25-1 and TRBJ1-2, with D unclear. The CDR3 totals 13 residues. Germline CDR1 and CDR2: MGHDK and SYGVNS. V lost 1 base and J 2 bases, leaving 5 bases between the germline ends. The DNA for the CDR3 is TGTGCCAGCAGTGAATCCCCGAACTATGGCTACACCTTC. This codes for CASSESPNYGYTF.

This chain links TRBV10-3 with TRBJ2-7, with D possibly matching TRBD1 (7 bases). CDR1 is ENHRY, CDR2 SYGVKD, per germline. This CDR3 region has 14 residues. The V end lost 10 bases, the J end lost 6 bases, and 22 bases lay between the germline ends. CDR3 protein: CASTPLSGGGEQYF. CDR3 DNA sequence: TGTGCCAGCACCCCGCTTTCAGGGGGAGGCGAGCAGTACTTC.

The chain combines TRBV4-1 with TRBJ2-3, with TRBD2 matching over 13 bases. After removal of 0 bases from V and 7 bases from J, the junction contained 7 bases not matched to a gene. The germline CDR1 and CDR2 sequences are MGHRA and YSYEKL. The CDR3 runs 17 residues. The CDR3 DNA follows: TGCGCCAGCAGCCAAGATCAACTAGCGGGAGGGCGTAATACGCAGTATTTT. This gives the protein CASSQDQLAGGRNTQYF.

V gene TRBV19 combines with J gene TRBJ1-2; no clear D gene. The germline V gene encodes CDR1 LNHDA and CDR2 SQIVND (reference sequence). This CDR3 is 11 amino acids long. Trimming took off 3 bases at V and 7 bases at J, with 6 bases between the two ends. In nucleotides, the CDR3 is TGTGCCAGTAGTATTGGTTTTGGCTACACCTTC. The encoded protein is CASSIGFGYTF. Combining the CDR3 with reference TRBV19 and TRBJ1-2 gives the whole variable domain DGGITQSPKYLFRKEGQNVTLSCEQNLNHDAMYWYRQDPGQGLRLIYYSQIVNDFQKGDIAEGYSVSREKKESFPLTVTSAQKNPTAFYLCASSIGFGYTFGSGTRLTVV.

The chain uses TRBV19 and TRBJ2-1; weak D call: TRBD1 (5 bases). The germline CDR1 and CDR2 sequences are LNHDA and SQIVND (reference sequence). The CDR3 contains 17 residues. V lost 4 bases and J 3 bases, leaving 19 bases between the germline ends. The CDR3 region is CASSTDPGIRIYNEQFF. The DNA for the CDR3 is TGTGCCAGTAGTACCGACCCAGGGATTAGGATCTACAATGAGCAGTTCTTC.

The chain couples TRBV6-1 to TRBJ1-1; D remains ambiguous. Germline CDR1 and CDR2: MNHNS and SASEGT. The CDR3 is 15 residues long. The V end lost 2 bases, the J end lost 1 base, and 11 bases lay between the germline ends. In nucleotides, the CDR3 is TGTGCCAGCAGTGAATTGTCTTCAGGGAACACTGAAGCTTTCTTT. Protein: CASSELSSGNTEAFF.

The chain uses TRBV5-1 and TRBJ2-3, with D unresolved. CDR1 and CDR2 from the germline V gene are SGHRS and YFSETQ. The V end was cut by 0 bases, the J end by 5 bases, with 13 bases between. The CDR3 covers 15 residues. The CDR3 region has the DNA TGCGCCAGCAGCTTGGAAGGTGGTAATGGAGATACGCAGTATTTT. This sequence encodes CASSLEGGNGDTQYF.

The chain joins TRBV15 to TRBJ2-7; 11 bases match TRBD2. The CDR3 length is 16 residues. The ends lost 1 base at V and 0 bases at J; junction bases unmatched: 2. The germline gives CDR1 LNHNV, CDR2 YYDKDF (reference sequence). The CDR3 DNA reads as TGTGCCACCAGCAGAGGAGGACTAGCGGGCTCCTACGAGCAGTACTTC. Translation gives CATSRGGLAGSYEQYF.

This chain links TRBV9 with TRBJ1-5; D not resolved. The CDR3 sequence is 18 residues long. V was shortened by 0 bases and J by 6 bases, with 22 bases between the two germline ends. Germline V gives CDR1 SGDLS, CDR2 YYNGEE. In nucleotides, the CDR3 is TGTGCCAGCAGCGTAGAAAACGCCACAAGGGTTAAGGGTCAGCCCCAGCATTTT. This sequence encodes CASSVENATRVKGQPQHF.

This chain links TRBV20-1 with TRBJ1-5; D is unresolved. Trimming cost V 0 bases and J 7 bases, with 4 bases left between them. This CDR3 contains 11 residues. Per the germline V gene, CDR1 is DFQATT and CDR2 is SNEGSKA (reference sequence). This CDR3 reads CSAREGQPQHF. DNA of the CDR3: TGCAGTGCTAGAGAGGGACAGCCCCAGCATTTT.

This sequence joins TRBV15 and TRBJ2-7, with D possibly TRBD2 on 6 matching bases. Germline assignment: CDR1 LNHNV and CDR2 YYDKDF (reference sequence). V gave up 5 bases and J gave up 3 bases, with 17 bases separating them. This CDR3 region has 15 residues. CDR3 region: CATSDGTPGVYEQYF. The CDR3 DNA sequence: TGTGCCACCAGCGACGGGACTCCGGGCGTCTACGAGCAGTACTTC.

V is TRBV6-5 and J is TRBJ1-3, with 7 nucleotides matching TRBD1. The CDR3 totals 15 residues. The V and J ends lost 4 bases and 1 base, in that order; junction bases with no gene match: 4. Germline lookup yields CDR1 MNHEY and CDR2 SVGAGI. The CDR3 loop is CASSSSQGSGNTIYF. DNA for the CDR3: TGTGCCAGCAGTTCATCACAGGGGTCTGGAAACACCATATATTTT.

The rearrangement links TRBV27 to TRBJ2-5; weak D call: TRBD2 (6 bases). Germline lookup yields CDR1 MNHEY and CDR2 SMNVEV (reference sequence). The CDR3 runs to 15 residues. Trimming took 8 bases from V and 3 from J, leaving 19 bases between them. The chain's CDR3 is CASRPTLAYKETQYF. CDR3 in DNA: TGTGCCAGCCGACCTACGCTAGCGTATAAAGAGACCCAGTACTTC.

The rearrangement links TRBV4-1 to TRBJ1-6; 7 bases map to TRBD1. In germline, CDR1 is MGHRA, CDR2 YSYEKL. J lost 11 bases, V lost 3 bases, and 4 bases had no gene match. The CDR3 loop spans 13 amino acids. Here the CDR3 reads CASSHGQVPPLHF. CDR3 sequence (DNA): TGCGCCAGCAGCCACGGACAGGTTCCACCCCTCCACTTT.

The rearrangement links TRBV28 to TRBJ2-3; D might be TRBD2 (6 bases). Germline CDR1 reads MDHEN; CDR2 reads SYDVKM. This CDR3 contains 15 residues. V lost 2 bases, J lost 0 bases, and 9 bases lay in between. CDR3 in amino acids: CASSLGTDSTDTQYF. CDR3 coding DNA: TGTGCCAGCAGTTTAGGGACTGACAGCACAGATACGCAGTATTTT.

The genes are TRBV19 and TRBJ2-7; D call uncertain. The V gene's germline CDR1 is LNHDA and CDR2 SQIVND (reference sequence). The CDR3 has 16 amino acids. The germline V and J ends were trimmed by 6 bases and 4 bases, with 22 bases remaining between them. The CDR3 region is CASSLKHRAMGYEQYF. CDR3 DNA: TGTGCCAGTAGCCTAAAACATCGGGCCATGGGATACGAGCAGTACTTC.

The chain is built from TRBV7-9 and TRBJ2-5; D might be TRBD1 (7 bases). The CDR3 is made up of 14 amino acids. Trimming cost V 5 bases and J 5 bases, with 15 bases left between them. Germline values: CDR1 SEHNR, CDR2 FQNEAQ (reference sequence). The CDR3: CASSRRRDSETQYF. The CDR3 DNA reads TGTGCCAGCAGCCGACGGCGGGACAGCGAGACCCAGTACTTC.

The V call is TRBV9, the J call TRBJ2-3; D might be TRBD2 (5 bases). V lost 2 bases and J lost 2, with 9 bases in between. This CDR3 is built from 14 residues. Per the germline V gene, CDR1 is SGDLS and CDR2 is YYNGEE. CDR3 protein: CASSVRVDTDTQYF. The CDR3 coding sequence is TGTGCCAGCAGCGTGAGGGTAGACACAGATACGCAGTATTTT.

The V call is TRBV5-1, the J call TRBJ2-1; 10 positions match TRBD2. The CDR3 extends over 15 amino acids. Germline assignment: CDR1 SGHRS and CDR2 YFSETQ. Germline trimming cut 4 bases from V and 7 bases from J; bases unmatched to any gene: 8. The CDR3 region has the DNA TGCGCCAGCAGCACGGGACTAGCGTGGGGTAATGAGCAGTTCTTC. Translated, it gives CASSTGLAWGNEQFF.

This clone was seen only a few times. The gene calls are TRBV4-2 and TRBJ1-4; the match to TRBD1 covers 8 bases. In germline, CDR1 is LGHNA, CDR2 YNFKEQ. This CDR3 region has 15 residues. V lost 4 bases and J lost 5; bases outside the gene matches: 6. The DNA of the CDR3 is TGTGCCAGCAGCCGGACCCGGGACAGGAATGAAAAACTGTTTTTT. Its protein product is CASSRTRDRNEKLFF.